A selection of T cell receptor beta chains follows, all from one sample in a study of blood T cell repertoires in COVID-19. Profiled with immunoSEQ multiplex PCR; TCRdb holds only in-frame clones, not every one. The sample holds approximately 200,000 clones, 87% seen once. Material for sequencing was PBMCs or T cells enriched from blood (not recorded which). The receptors derive from a man in his thirties or forties in a cohort exposed to, infected with or recovered from COVID-19 (not recorded which). Each CDR3 is given with its conserved first and last residue. Each record gives: D gene, J gene, clone size, V gene, CDR3 protein, CDR3 DNA. The D gene is left open where the match is weak. Only part of the rows carry a size: once, few, many, or a class if the clone is expanded.

>TRBD2|TRBJ2-5|NA|TRBV5-1
CASSLVLAGGPWKVGTQYF
TGCGCCAGCAGCTTGGTGCTAGCGGGAGGCCCATGGAAGGTCGGGACCCAGTACTTC
>TRBD1|TRBJ1-1|few|TRBV19
CATARTGGAVGNTEAFF
TGTGCCACCGCAAGGACAGGGGGCGCAGTTGGAAACACTGAAGCTTTCTTT
>TRBD1|TRBJ2-1|NA|TRBV15
CATSSETGRHLNEQFF
TGTGCCACCAGCTCAGAGACAGGGCGGCATTTGAATGAGCAGTTCTTC
>NA|TRBJ2-3|NA|TRBV7-3
CASSLMGSAADTQYF
TGTGCCAGCAGCTTAATGGGTAGCGCAGCAGATACGCAGTATTTT
>TRBD1|TRBJ2-5|NA|TRBV28
CASSPSRTGDQETQYF
TGTGCCAGCAGTCCCAGTAGGACAGGCGACCAAGAGACCCAGTACTTC
>NA|TRBJ2-6|once|TRBV3-1/TRBV3-2
CASSPFSGAGANVLTF
TGTGCCAGCAGTCCTTTCTCAGGGGCCGGGGCCAACGTCCTGACTTTC
>NA|TRBJ2-2|NA|TRBV5-1
CASEEDLAGAGELFF
TGCGCCAGCGAAGAGGATTTGGCAGGGGCCGGGGAGCTGTTTTTT
>NA|TRBJ1-1|NA|TRBV11-2
CASSLGGQTNTEAFF
TGTGCCAGCAGCTTGGGCGGACAAACGAACACTGAAGCTTTCTTT
>NA|TRBJ2-7|NA|TRBV28
CASSLGLPWEQYF
TGTGCCAGCAGTTTGGGGCTCCCCTGGGAGCAGTACTTC
>TRBD1|TRBJ1-1|few|TRBV5-1
CASSLNPGQGAEAFF
TGCGCCAGCAGCTTAAATCCGGGACAGGGCGCTGAAGCTTTCTTT
>NA|TRBJ1-1|NA|TRBV10-1
CASGGRGEAFF
TGCGCCAGCGGGGGCAGGGGAGAAGCTTTCTTT
>NA|TRBJ2-2|NA|TRBV5-1
CASSPYAGDLPGELFF
TGCGCCAGCAGCCCCTACGCCGGCGACTTACCCGGGGAGCTGTTTTTT
>TRBD1|TRBJ1-4|NA|TRBV10-3
CAISETPGQLNEKLFF
TGTGCCATCAGTGAGACACCGGGACAGCTGAATGAAAAACTGTTTTTT
>NA|TRBJ2-6|NA|TRBV7-6
CASSLGDSRGSGANVLTF
TGTGCCAGCAGCTTAGGAGACAGCCGCGGCTCTGGGGCCAACGTCCTGACTTTC
>NA|TRBJ2-5|NA|TRBV27
CASSSGALPQETQYF
TGTGCCAGCAGTTCTGGGGCACTTCCCCAAGAGACCCAGTACTTC
>TRBD1|TRBJ1-5|NA|TRBV19
CASSTGTGSRQPQHF
TGTGCCAGTAGTACCGGGACAGGGTCGCGTCAGCCCCAGCATTTT
>NA|TRBJ1-5|NA|TRBV27
CASSFTGGNQPQHF
TGTGCCAGCAGTTTCACCGGGGGCAATCAGCCCCAGCATTTT
>NA|TRBJ1-1|NA|TRBV28
CASSFRTAEAFF
TGTGCCAGCAGTTTTCGGACAGCCGAAGCTTTCTTT
>NA|TRBJ2-7|NA|TRBV29-1
CSARQDSYEQYF
TGCAGCGCTCGACAGGACTCCTACGAGCAGTACTTC
>TRBD2|TRBJ2-2|once|TRBV11-3
CASGAGVTGELFF
TGTGCCAGCGGGGCGGGGGTAACCGGGGAGCTGTTTTTT
>TRBD2|TRBJ2-5|NA|TRBV9
CASSVDPPPGLKETQYF
TGTGCCAGCAGCGTAGATCCTCCCCCGGGACTAAAAGAGACCCAGTACTTC
>TRBD1|TRBJ2-1|NA|TRBV7-9
CASIRSGQGSSYNEQFF
TGTGCCAGCATCAGAAGCGGACAGGGTAGCTCCTACAATGAGCAGTTCTTC
>NA|TRBJ1-1|NA|TRBV5-6
CASSSSLWPAFF
TGTGCCAGCAGCTCCTCGTTGTGGCCCGCTTTCTTT
>NA|TRBJ2-7|NA|TRBV5-1
CASFRQGGYEQYF
TGCGCCAGCTTTAGACAAGGAGGCTACGAGCAGTACTTC
>TRBD1|TRBJ2-1|NA|TRBV6-1
CASSVPGQGVRNEQFF
TGTGCCAGCAGTGTACCGGGACAGGGAGTACGCAATGAGCAGTTCTTC
>TRBD2|TRBJ2-1|NA|TRBV18
CASSRGGGTYNEQFF
TGTGCCAGCTCACGCGGCGGGGGGACCTACAATGAGCAGTTCTTC
>TRBD1|TRBJ2-7|NA|TRBV28
CASSFGGTGGYEQYF
TGTGCCAGCAGTTTCGGCGGGACAGGGGGATACGAGCAGTACTTC
>TRBD2|TRBJ2-2|few|TRBV5-4
CASSGLARNTGELFF
TGTGCCAGCAGCGGACTAGCGCGGAACACCGGGGAGCTGTTTTTT
>NA|TRBJ1-1|NA|TRBV6-5
CASTQGRNTEAFF
TGTGCCAGCACCCAGGGGAGAAACACTGAAGCTTTCTTT
>TRBD1|TRBJ1-2|NA|TRBV9
CASSAQGGYYGYTF
TGTGCCAGCAGCGCTCAGGGGGGTTACTATGGCTACACCTTC
>TRBD2|TRBJ2-7|few|TRBV4-2
CASSQDGSGGPYEQYF
TGTGCCAGCAGCCAAGATGGAAGCGGGGGCCCCTACGAGCAGTACTTC
>TRBD2|TRBJ2-7|NA|TRBV7-9
CASSSSRDYIYEQYF
TGTGCCAGCAGCAGCTCCCGGGACTATATCTACGAGCAGTACTTC
>TRBD1|TRBJ1-5|NA|TRBV7-4
CASSLATGVGQPQHF
TGTGCCAGCAGCTTAGCGACAGGGGTCGGGCAGCCCCAGCATTTT
>TRBD2|TRBJ2-3|NA|TRBV7-8
CASSLGLADTDTQYF
TGTGCCAGCAGCTTAGGACTAGCGGATACAGATACGCAGTATTTT
>NA|TRBJ1-2|NA|TRBV3-1/TRBV3-2
CASSQTSSRLESGYTF
TGTGCCAGCAGCCAAACAAGCAGCAGGCTTGAGTCCGGCTACACCTTC
>NA|TRBJ2-1|once|TRBV19
CASSRNRGGYNEQFF
TGTGCCAGTAGTCGGAACAGGGGAGGCTACAATGAGCAGTTCTTC
>NA|TRBJ1-2|NA|TRBV29-1
CSVAPSYGYTF
TGCAGCGTGGCCCCATCCTATGGCTACACCTTC
>NA|TRBJ2-7|NA|TRBV14
CASSAQGYEQYF
TGTGCCAGCAGCGCGCAGGGGTACGAGCAGTACTTC
>TRBD1|TRBJ2-7|NA|TRBV28
CASSGKGQSGPLYEQYF
TGTGCCAGCAGTGGAAAGGGACAGTCCGGGCCCCTCTACGAGCAGTACTTC
>NA|TRBJ2-7|NA|TRBV9
CASSVVLGGEQYF
TGTGCCAGCAGCGTAGTTTTGGGAGGCGAGCAGTACTTC
>TRBD2|TRBJ2-1|NA|TRBV5-1
CASSLIGFASGMSDEQFF
TGCGCCAGCAGCTTAATCGGATTTGCTAGCGGGATGTCGGATGAGCAGTTCTTC
>NA|TRBJ1-1|NA|TRBV5-1
CASSLDSSPNTEAFF
TGCGCCAGCAGCCTGGACAGTTCTCCGAACACTGAAGCTTTCTTT
>NA|TRBJ1-3|NA|TRBV2
CASSSSGLSGNTIYF
TGTGCCAGCAGTTCCTCAGGGTTAAGTGGAAACACCATATATTTT
>TRBD1|TRBJ1-1|NA|TRBV6-2/TRBV6-3
CASSKAPGQANFEAFF
TGTGCCAGCAGCAAAGCGCCGGGACAGGCTAATTTCGAAGCTTTCTTT
>NA|TRBJ2-7|NA|TRBV5-1
CASSRSPGVYEQYF
TGCGCCAGCAGCCGGAGTCCCGGCGTATACGAGCAGTACTTC
>NA|TRBJ1-6|NA|TRBV5-1
CASSLERGGSYNSPLHF
TGCGCCAGCAGCTTGGAGCGAGGGGGCTCCTATAATTCACCCCTCCACTTT
>TRBD1|TRBJ1-5|NA|TRBV27
CASSLVGTGNQPQHF
TGTGCCAGCAGTTTAGTCGGGACAGGGAATCAGCCCCAGCATTTT
>TRBD1|TRBJ1-2|NA|TRBV13
CASSRGQGTTNYGYTF
TGTGCCAGCAGCCGGGGACAGGGGACGACTAACTATGGCTACACCTTC
>NA|TRBJ2-7|NA|TRBV20-1
CSARETGEQYF
TGCAGTGCTAGAGAAACGGGCGAGCAGTACTTC
>TRBD2|TRBJ2-6|NA|TRBV5-6
CASSSTGKRELRGANVLTF
TGTGCCAGCAGCTCTACGGGGAAGCGGGAGTTGAGGGGGGCCAACGTCCTGACTTTC
>NA|TRBJ2-7|NA|TRBV6-1
CASSEGQASYEQYF
TGTGCCAGCAGTGAAGGACAGGCCTCCTACGAGCAGTACTTC
>TRBD1|TRBJ1-5|few|TRBV28
CAIDRVNQPQHF
TGTGCCATCGACAGGGTCAATCAGCCCCAGCATTTT
>TRBD2|TRBJ2-1|NA|TRBV28
CASRRAGGLANEQFF
TGTGCCAGCAGACGAGCGGGAGGGTTAGCCAATGAGCAGTTCTTC
>NA|TRBJ1-6|NA|TRBV21-1
CASSIRARDREVTPLHF
TGTGCCAGCAGCATCCGAGCCCGGGACAGGGAGGTGACACCCCTCCACTTT
>NA|TRBJ2-7|NA|TRBV5-6
CASSDIYSYEQYF
TGTGCCAGCAGCGACATTTACTCCTACGAGCAGTACTTC